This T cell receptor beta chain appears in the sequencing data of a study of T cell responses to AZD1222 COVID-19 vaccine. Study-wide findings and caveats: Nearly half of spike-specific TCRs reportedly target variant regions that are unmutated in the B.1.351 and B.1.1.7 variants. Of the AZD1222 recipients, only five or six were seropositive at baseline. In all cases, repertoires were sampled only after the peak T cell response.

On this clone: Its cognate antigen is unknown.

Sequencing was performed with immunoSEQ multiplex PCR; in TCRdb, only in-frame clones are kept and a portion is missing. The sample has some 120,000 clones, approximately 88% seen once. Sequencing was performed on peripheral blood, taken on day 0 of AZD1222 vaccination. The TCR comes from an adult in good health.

The CDR3 here is CASSLVGNLAANEKLFF. The CDR3 region has the DNA TGTGCCAGCAGCTTAGTGGGAAATCTGGCAGCTAATGAAAAACTGTTTTTT. The chain has TRBV7-2 and TRBJ1-4; no reliable D call. There are 17 residues in the CDR3. The V end lost 1 base, the J end lost 3 bases, and 15 bases lay between the germline ends. Per the germline V gene, CDR1 is SGHTA and CDR2 is FQGNSA.